This is a list of T cell receptor beta chains from one sample in a study of graft-versus-host responses after intestinal transplantation. Produced via immunoSEQ multiplex PCR; TCRdb's table is partial and in-frame only. The sample has 15,000 to 20,000 clones, roughly 82% seen once. The starting material was ileum tissue, obtained 17 days after transplant. Receptor source: a human patient who received an intestinal transplant, so some T cells may come from the graft donor. The CDR3 runs from the conserved cysteine through the conserved F or W. Each record gives: J gene, V gene, CDR3 protein.

TRBJ2-7	TRBV11-2	CASSLDPGVFGEQYF
TRBJ2-1	TRBV7-9	CASSFKSRGLYNEQFF
TRBJ1-2	TRBV28	CASSVRDSGIYGYTF
TRBJ2-7	TRBV27	CASRARQGLAYEQYF
TRBJ2-1	TRBV11-3	CASSFSGGDHNEQFF
TRBJ2-1	TRBV7-2	CVSSLRTRQGFEQFF
TRBJ1-5	TRBV28	CASSQQARYQPQHF
TRBJ2-7	TRBV6-5	CASSYREGGAYEQYF
TRBJ1-1	TRBV28	CASSLPTVMNTEAFF
TRBJ1-4	TRBV28	CASSPSTTNEKLFF
TRBJ1-4	TRBV11-2	CASSLGTAPTNEKLFF
TRBJ2-7	TRBV7-8	CASSSSGVRDTLEF
TRBJ1-1	TRBV5-1	CASSRRTQNTEAFF
TRBJ2-6	TRBV29-1	CSVLTGLSGANVLTF
TRBJ2-1	TRBV5-1	CASSLLAGEYNEQFF
TRBJ2-7	TRBV28	CASLFGAHPSYEQYF
TRBJ1-4	TRBV5-6	CASTAGAGRNEKLFF
TRBJ2-7	TRBV9	CASSGRDGTYEQYF
TRBJ2-6	TRBV7-9	CASSFLGASTGANVLTF
TRBJ1-2	TRBV4-1	CASSHRDGEGGYTF
TRBJ1-1	TRBV6-5	CASSYEGGAEAFF
TRBJ1-2	TRBV6-5	CASTFERGGGYTF
TRBJ1-1	TRBV5-1	CASSPEHGRQVTEAFF
TRBJ2-5	TRBV4-1	CASSQVASRDSKETQYF
TRBJ2-7	TRBV9	CASSESGGGGSEQYF
TRBJ2-7	TRBV28	CASSSGGGLSLGEQYF
TRBJ2-4	TRBV7-8	CASSLTPTNIQYF
TRBJ2-7	TRBV10-3	CAISGGLLLPYEQYF
TRBJ2-1	TRBV14	CASTGAFYNEQFF
TRBJ2-7	TRBV7-9	CASSLLDRDYEQYF
TRBJ1-3	TRBV21-1	CASSKGSFGNTIYF
TRBJ2-7	TRBV5-6	CASSEPGLAVYEQYF
TRBJ2-7	TRBV10-2	CASSATSGSYEQYF
TRBJ2-7	TRBV2	CASSASVDTYEQYF
TRBJ1-1	TRBV4-3	CASSQGTREWDTEAFF
TRBJ1-1	TRBV5-1	CASSISTGGTEAFF
TRBJ2-1	TRBV5-4	CASTKGLTYNEQFF
TRBJ1-1	TRBV6-5	CASSYEGGSEAFF
TRBJ2-7	TRBV4-1	CASSQVGSGDYEQYF
TRBJ2-7	TRBV6-5	CASSYQGPPYEQYF
TRBJ1-5	TRBV28	CASRRDSTIMPQHF
TRBJ1-1	TRBV2	CASREEGRINTEAFF